Listed below are T cell receptor beta chains from one sample, sequenced in a study of shared clonotypes between healthy human individuals. Produced via immunoSEQ multiplex PCR; TCRdb's table is partial and in-frame only. The repertoire holds 450,000 to 500,000 clones, with 70% to 80% as singletons. Sequencing used PBMCs. The receptors were sampled from a woman in her thirties or forties in good health. Some clones in this sample may be carry-over from other donors' samples. Both conserved end residues are part of each CDR3. The D gene is left open where the match is weak. Not all rows give a size; the values are once, few, many and, for expanded clones, a class.

>TRBV12-5|.|TRBJ2-5|13|.
CASGLGSQETQYF
TGTGCTAGTGGTTTAGGATCCCAAGAGACCCAGTACTTC
>TRBV30|once|TRBJ1-6|13|TRBD1
CAWSADRVSPLHF
TGTGCCTGGAGTGCCGACAGGGTTTCACCCCTCCACTTT
>TRBV6-5|.|TRBJ2-1|15|TRBD1
CASRRGGSSYNEQFF
TGTGCCAGCAGAAGAGGGGGCTCATCCTACAATGAGCAGTTCTTC
>TRBV7-9|few|TRBJ1-2|18|TRBD1
CASSKGQGQFELIYGYTF
TGTGCCAGCAGCAAGGGACAGGGTCAGTTCGAATTAATCTATGGCTACACCTTC
>TRBV15|.|TRBJ2-1|13|.
CATSREQYNEQFF
TGTGCCACCAGCAGAGAACAGTACAATGAGCAGTTCTTC
>TRBV6-6|few|TRBJ1-5|14|.
CASSSHLQGQPQHF
TGTGCCAGCAGCTCCCACTTACAAGGTCAGCCCCAGCATTTT
>TRBV14|.|TRBJ2-1|15|.
CASSQVERLYNEQFF
TGTGCCAGCAGCCAGGTCGAGCGGCTTTACAATGAGCAGTTCTTC
>TRBV29-1|.|TRBJ1-1|13|.
CSVRLSMNTEAFF
TGCAGCGTCCGACTGAGTATGAACACTGAAGCTTTCTTT
>TRBV27|.|TRBJ2-1|13|.
CASSLRANNEQFF
TGTGCCAGCAGTTTGCGGGCTAACAATGAGCAGTTCTTC
>TRBV28|.|TRBJ2-3|16|TRBD2
CASRTTSGIATDTQYF
TGTGCCAGCAGAACGACTAGCGGGATAGCTACAGATACGCAGTATTTT
>TRBV4-1|.|TRBJ2-1|19|TRBD2
CASSQDRWTSGKAYNEQFF
TGCGCCAGCAGCCAAGATAGGTGGACTAGCGGGAAAGCCTACAATGAGCAGTTCTTC
>TRBV7-2|.|TRBJ2-2|16|TRBD1
CASSAYRGANTGELFF
TGTGCCAGCAGCGCATACAGGGGTGCGAACACCGGGGAGCTGTTTTTT
>TRBV11-1|.|TRBJ2-7|13|.
CASSSDRQYEQYF
TGTGCCAGCAGCTCTGACAGACAATACGAGCAGTACTTC
>TRBV2|.|TRBJ1-2|12|.
CASSLHDYGYTF
TGTGCCAGCAGTCTACATGACTATGGCTACACCTTC
>TRBV11-2|.|TRBJ2-5|15|.
CASSLGQLYQETQYF
TGTGCCAGCAGCCTCGGACAGCTGTACCAAGAGACCCAGTACTTC
>TRBV7-3|few|TRBJ1-1|16|.
CASSSLVGVWNTEAFF
TGTGCCAGCAGCTCCCTGGTCGGCGTTTGGAACACTGAAGCTTTCTTT
>TRBV11-2|once|TRBJ2-2|12|.
CASGPNTGELFF
TGTGCCAGCGGACCGAACACCGGGGAGCTGTTTTTT
>TRBV5-1|.|TRBJ2-1|13|.
CASSPDPDNEQFF
TGCGCCAGCAGCCCGGACCCTGACAATGAGCAGTTCTTC
>TRBV7-9|.|TRBJ2-1|16|TRBD2
CASRSGLASSYNEQFF
TGTGCCAGCAGATCGGGACTAGCAAGCTCCTACAATGAGCAGTTCTTC
>TRBV28|.|TRBJ1-3|17|TRBD1
CASSSGTAAISGNTIYF
TGTGCCAGCAGTAGTGGGACAGCTGCTATCTCTGGAAACACCATATATTTT
>TRBV4-2|.|TRBJ1-4|15|.
CASSQDSRINEKLFF
TGTGCCAGCAGCCAAGACTCACGGATTAATGAAAAACTGTTTTTT